This T cell receptor (beta chain) is drawn from a study of blood T cell repertoires in COVID-19. Study summary: Some COVID-19 samples were acute and others convalescent; all came from the United States, Italy and Spain.

The trim removed 0 bases at V and 3 bases at J, leaving 4 bases unmatched. CDR1 and CDR2 from the germline V gene are SGHNT and YYREEE (reference sequence). The CDR3 sequence is 15 residues long. Original processing notes: Researchers report that nucleated cell counts were estimated from reference gene primer amplification. The method was immunoSEQ multiplex PCR; TCRdb's version includes in-frame clones alone and lacks a portion of them. The DNA was the basis for D and trimming; V, J and clone size are from that table. The sample includes around 88,000 clones, around nine tenths of them seen just once.

The V and J genes are TRBV5-4 and TRBJ2-7; 9 bases align to TRBD2. The source of this sequence is a woman aged 80 or over with acute or convalescent COVID-19. Sample: peripheral blood. The CDR3 spells CASSLASGTIYEQYF. The DNA for the CDR3 is TGTGCCAGCAGCTTGGCTAGCGGGACCATCTACGAGCAGTACTTC. Full variable domain (remainder filled in from reference TRBV5-4 and TRBJ2-7): ETGVTQSPTHLIKTRGQQVTLRCSSQSGHNTVSWYQQALGQGPQFIFQYYREEENGRGNFPPRFSGLQFPNYSSELNVNALELDDSALYLCASSLASGTIYEQYFGPGTRLTVT.